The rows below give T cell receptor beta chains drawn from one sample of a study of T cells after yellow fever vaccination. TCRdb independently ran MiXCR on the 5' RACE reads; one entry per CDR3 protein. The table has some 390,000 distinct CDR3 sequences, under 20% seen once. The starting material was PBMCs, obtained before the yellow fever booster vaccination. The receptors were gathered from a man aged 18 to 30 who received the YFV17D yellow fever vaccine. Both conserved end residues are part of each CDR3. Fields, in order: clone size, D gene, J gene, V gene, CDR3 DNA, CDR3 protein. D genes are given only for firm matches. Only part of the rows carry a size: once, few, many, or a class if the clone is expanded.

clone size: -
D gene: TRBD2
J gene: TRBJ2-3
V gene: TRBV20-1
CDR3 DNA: TGCAGTGCTAGAGTAGCGGGGGAAGATACGCAGTATTTT
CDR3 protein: CSARVAGEDTQYF

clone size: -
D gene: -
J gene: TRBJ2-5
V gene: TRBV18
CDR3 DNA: TGTGCCAGCTCACCACGACAGGGGACTAAAGAGACCCAGTACTTC
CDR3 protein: CASSPRQGTKETQYF

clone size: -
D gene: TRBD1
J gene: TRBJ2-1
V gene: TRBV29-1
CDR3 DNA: TGCAGCGTCCTCCTCCGGGACAGTAGCAATGAGCAGTTCTTC
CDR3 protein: CSVLLRDSSNEQFF

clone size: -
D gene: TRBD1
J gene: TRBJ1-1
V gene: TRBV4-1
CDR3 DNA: TGCGCCAGCAGCCCCGACAGGGTAGGGGCTGAAGCTTTCTTT
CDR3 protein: CASSPDRVGAEAFF

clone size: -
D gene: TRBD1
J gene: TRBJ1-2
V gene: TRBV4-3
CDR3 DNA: TGCGCCAGCAGCCAAGATCCCAGGGGACAGACTAACTATGGCTACACCTTC
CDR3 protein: CASSQDPRGQTNYGYTF

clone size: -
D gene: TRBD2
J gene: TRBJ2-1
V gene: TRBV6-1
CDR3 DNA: TGTGCCAGCAGTGAAGCAAGCGGGAGGTTTAACAATGAGCAGTTCTTC
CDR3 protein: CASSEASGRFNNEQFF

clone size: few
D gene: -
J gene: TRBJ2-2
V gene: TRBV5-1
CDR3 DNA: TGCGCCAGCAGTTTATTGGGAAACACCGGGGAGCTGTTTTTT
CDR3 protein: CASSLLGNTGELFF

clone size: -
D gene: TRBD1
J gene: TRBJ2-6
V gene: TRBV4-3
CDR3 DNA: TGCGCCAGCAGCCCGAGGACAGGTGGGGCCAACGTCCTGACTTTC
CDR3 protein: CASSPRTGGANVLTF

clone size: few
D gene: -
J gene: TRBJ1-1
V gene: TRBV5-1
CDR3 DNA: TGCGCCAGCACCAACCTCGGGATGAACACTGAAGCTTTCTTT
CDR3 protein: CASTNLGMNTEAFF

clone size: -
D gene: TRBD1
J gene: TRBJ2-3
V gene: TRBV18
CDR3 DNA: TGTGCCAGCTCACAGGGGACAGGAGGCACAGATACGCAGTATTTT
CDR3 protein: CASSQGTGGTDTQYF

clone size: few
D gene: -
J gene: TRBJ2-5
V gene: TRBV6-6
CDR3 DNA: TGTGCCAGCAGTTATAACAGTGGAGAGACCCAGTACTTC
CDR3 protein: CASSYNSGETQYF

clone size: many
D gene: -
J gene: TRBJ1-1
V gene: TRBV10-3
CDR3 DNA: TGTGCCATCAATTTTCAGGGCGGCACTGAAGCTTTCTTT
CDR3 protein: CAINFQGGTEAFF

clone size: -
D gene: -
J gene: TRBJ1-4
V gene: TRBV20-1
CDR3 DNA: TGCAGTGCTAGAGAACAGATTAATGAAAAACTGTTTTTT
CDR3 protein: CSAREQINEKLFF

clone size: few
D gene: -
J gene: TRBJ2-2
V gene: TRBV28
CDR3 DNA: TGTGCCAGCAGTTTAGGAGGGGCGGTGTCCGGGGAGCTGTTTTTT
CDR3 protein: CASSLGGAVSGELFF

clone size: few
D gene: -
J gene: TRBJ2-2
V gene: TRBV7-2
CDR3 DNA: TGTGCCAGCAGCTTAGCCGCGGGGTCGGGCACCGGGGAGCTGTTTTTT
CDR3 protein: CASSLAAGSGTGELFF

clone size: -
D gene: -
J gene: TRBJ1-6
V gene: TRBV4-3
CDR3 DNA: TGCGCCAGCAGCCAAGATCCACAGGCCGGTTCACCCCTCCACTTT
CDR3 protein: CASSQDPQAGSPLHF

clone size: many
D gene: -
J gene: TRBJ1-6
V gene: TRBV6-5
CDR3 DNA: TGTGCCAGCAGTTACTCGTCTGGGCACAAAGGGCCCCTCCACTTT
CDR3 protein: CASSYSSGHKGPLHF

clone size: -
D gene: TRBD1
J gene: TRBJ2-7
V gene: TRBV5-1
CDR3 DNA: TGCGCCAGCAGCTTGTTTGGGACAGGGAGCTCCTACGAGCAGTACTTC
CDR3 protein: CASSLFGTGSSYEQYF

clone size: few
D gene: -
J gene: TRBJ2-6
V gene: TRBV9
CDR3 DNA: TGTGCCAGCAGCCGAACAGGGTCGCCTACCTCTGGGGCCAACGTCCTGACTTTC
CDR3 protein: CASSRTGSPTSGANVLTF

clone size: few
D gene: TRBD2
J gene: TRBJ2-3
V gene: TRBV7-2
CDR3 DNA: TGTGCCATCGCCGGGACTAGCGGCACAGATACGCAGTATTTT
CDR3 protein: CAIAGTSGTDTQYF

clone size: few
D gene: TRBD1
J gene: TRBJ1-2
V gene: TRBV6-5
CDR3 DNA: TGTGCCAGCACCTTAAAGACAGGGGGAAGCGGCTACACCTTC
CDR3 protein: CASTLKTGGSGYTF

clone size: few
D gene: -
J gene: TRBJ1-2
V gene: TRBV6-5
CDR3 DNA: TGTGCCAGCAGCCCCGGACGGGCTGCCTATGGCTACACCTTC
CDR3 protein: CASSPGRAAYGYTF

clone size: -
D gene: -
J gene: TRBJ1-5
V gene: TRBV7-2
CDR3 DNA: TGTGCCAGCAGCCCTTTTGAGGCCCAGCCCCAGCATTTT
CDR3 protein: CASSPFEAQPQHF

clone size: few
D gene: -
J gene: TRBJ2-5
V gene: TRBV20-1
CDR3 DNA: TGCAGTGCTCCAGATAGGGTGGGGGGGACCCAGTACTTC
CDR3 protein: CSAPDRVGGTQYF

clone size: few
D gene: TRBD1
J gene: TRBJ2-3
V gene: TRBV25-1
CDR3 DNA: TGTGCCAGCAGAAAGACAGGGGGCACAGATACGCAGTATTTT
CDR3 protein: CASRKTGGTDTQYF

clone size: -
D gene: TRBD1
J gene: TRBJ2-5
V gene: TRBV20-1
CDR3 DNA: TGCAGTGCTAGCTCCCCGGGGACAGGGTCACAAGAGACCCAGTACTTC
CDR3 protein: CSASSPGTGSQETQYF

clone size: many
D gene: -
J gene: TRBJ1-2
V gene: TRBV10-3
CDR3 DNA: TGTGCCATCCGCGTTGGGGGAAGCGGCTACACCTTC
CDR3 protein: CAIRVGGSGYTF

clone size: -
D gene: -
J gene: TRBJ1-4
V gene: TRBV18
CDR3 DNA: TGTGCCAGCTCGCCGTGGGCAGGGGCTAATGAAAAACTGTTTTTT
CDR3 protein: CASSPWAGANEKLFF

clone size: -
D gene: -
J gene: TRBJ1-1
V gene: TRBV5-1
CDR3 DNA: TGCGCCAGCAGCTTGGCGCTCGGAAAGAACACTGAAGCTATCTTT
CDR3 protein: CASSLALGKNTEAIF

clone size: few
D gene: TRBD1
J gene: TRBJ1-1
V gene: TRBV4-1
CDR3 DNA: TGCGCCGGGAGGACAGGGGCGGGTGAAGCTTTCTTT
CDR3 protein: CAGRTGAGEAFF

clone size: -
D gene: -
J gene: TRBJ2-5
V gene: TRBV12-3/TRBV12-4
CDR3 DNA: TGTGCCAGCAGTTTCAGTCAGGAAGAGACCCAGTACTTC
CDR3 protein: CASSFSQEETQYF

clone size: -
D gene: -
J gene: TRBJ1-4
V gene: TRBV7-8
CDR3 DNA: TGTGCCAGCAGCCCCTCCCCGGGGGGTGGGGAAAAACTGTTTTTT
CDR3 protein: CASSPSPGGGEKLFF

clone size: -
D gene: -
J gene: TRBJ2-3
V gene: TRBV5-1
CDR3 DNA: TGCGCCAGCAGCTTATCCGGTTTGGCAGATACGCAGTATTTT
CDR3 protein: CASSLSGLADTQYF

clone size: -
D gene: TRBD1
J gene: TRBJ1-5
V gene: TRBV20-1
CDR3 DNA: TGCAGTGCTAGAGGCCCAGGGGGCCTATACCAGCCCCAGCATTTT
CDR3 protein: CSARGPGGLYQPQHF

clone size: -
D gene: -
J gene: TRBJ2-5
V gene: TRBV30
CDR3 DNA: TGTGCTTATTCAACGACGGAGACCCAGTACTTC
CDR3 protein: CAYSTTETQYF

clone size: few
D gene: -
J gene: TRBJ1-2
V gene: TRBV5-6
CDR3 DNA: TGTGCCAGCAGCTTGGAAAGGCTTCATACCTTC
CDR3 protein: CASSLERLHTF

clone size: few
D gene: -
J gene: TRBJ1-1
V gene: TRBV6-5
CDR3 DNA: TGTGCCAGCAATCAGGGGAGCACTGAAGCTTTCTTT
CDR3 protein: CASNQGSTEAFF

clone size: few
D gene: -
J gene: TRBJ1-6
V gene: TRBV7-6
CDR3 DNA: TGTGCCAGCAGCTCGCCGGGAAATTCACCCCTCCACTTT
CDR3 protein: CASSSPGNSPLHF

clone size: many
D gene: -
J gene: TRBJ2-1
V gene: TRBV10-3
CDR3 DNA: TGTGCCATCAGGACCCTAGGTCCTGAGCAGTTCTTC
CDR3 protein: CAIRTLGPEQFF

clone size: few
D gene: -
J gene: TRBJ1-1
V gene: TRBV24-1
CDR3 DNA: TGTGCCACCAGTGATTTCGGCAGTGAAGCTTTCTTT
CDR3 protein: CATSDFGSEAFF

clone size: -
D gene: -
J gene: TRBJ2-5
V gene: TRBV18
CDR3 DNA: TGTGCCAGCTCACCGCGAACAGGGAGGATCGAGACCCAGTACTTC
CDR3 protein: CASSPRTGRIETQYF

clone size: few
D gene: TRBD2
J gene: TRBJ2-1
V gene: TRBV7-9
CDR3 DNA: TGTGCCAGCAGCGTAGAATTCGGACTAGCCTGGAATGAGCAGTTCTTC
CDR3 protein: CASSVEFGLAWNEQFF

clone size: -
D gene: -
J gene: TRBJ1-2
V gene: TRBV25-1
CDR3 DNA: TGTGCCAGCAGAAGTGGGGTCGGTGGCTACACCTTC
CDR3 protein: CASRSGVGGYTF

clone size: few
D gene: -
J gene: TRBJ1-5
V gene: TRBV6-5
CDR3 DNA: TGTGCCAGCAGCCCCCGACCGGGATCGACTGGGGAAGGGCCCCAGCATTTT
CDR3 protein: CASSPRPGSTGEGPQHF

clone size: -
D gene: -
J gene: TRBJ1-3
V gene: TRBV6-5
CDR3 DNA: TGTGCCAGCTCCCTGGGACGGGTGAGCTCTGGAAACACCATATATTTT
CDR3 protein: CASSLGRVSSGNTIYF

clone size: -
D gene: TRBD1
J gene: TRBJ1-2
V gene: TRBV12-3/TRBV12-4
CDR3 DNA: TGTGCCAGCAGTTTATTAGGGGGCGCGGGCTACACCTTC
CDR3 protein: CASSLLGGAGYTF

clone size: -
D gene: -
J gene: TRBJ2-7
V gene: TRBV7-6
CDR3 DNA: TGTGCCAGCAGCTTACGGCCGGACAGTTACGAGCAGTACTTC
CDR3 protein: CASSLRPDSYEQYF

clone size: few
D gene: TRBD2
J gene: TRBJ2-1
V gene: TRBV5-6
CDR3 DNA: TGTGCCAGCAGCTTTCGCGGGGGATACAATGAGCAGTTCTTC
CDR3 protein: CASSFRGGYNEQFF

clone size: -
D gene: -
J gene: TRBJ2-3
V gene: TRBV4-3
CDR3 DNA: TGCGCCAGCAGCCAAGACCCTCGGGGCGCAGATACGCAGTATTTT
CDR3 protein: CASSQDPRGADTQYF

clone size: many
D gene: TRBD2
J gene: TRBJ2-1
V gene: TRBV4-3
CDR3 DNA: TGCGCCAGCAGCCAACTAGCGGGGGGGAATTACAATGAGCAGTTCTTC
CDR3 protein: CASSQLAGGNYNEQFF

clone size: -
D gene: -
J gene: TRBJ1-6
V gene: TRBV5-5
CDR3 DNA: TGTGCCAGCAGCTTTGCCCCGGCTGGGAGAAATTCACCCCTCCACTTT
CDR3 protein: CASSFAPAGRNSPLHF

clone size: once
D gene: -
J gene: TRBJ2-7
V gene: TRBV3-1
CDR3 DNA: TGTGCCAGCAGCCAAGGATCCAGCCTCGCAAGCTCCTACGAGCAGTACTTC
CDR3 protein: CASSQGSSLASSYEQYF

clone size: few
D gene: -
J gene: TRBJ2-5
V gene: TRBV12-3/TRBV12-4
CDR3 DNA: TGTGCCAGCAGTAGGCCTAGGGCCCAGTACTTC
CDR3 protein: CASSRPRAQYF

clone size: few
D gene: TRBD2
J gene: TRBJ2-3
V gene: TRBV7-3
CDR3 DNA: TGTGCCAGCAGTCAGACTAGCCCAGATACGCAGTATTTT
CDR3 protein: CASSQTSPDTQYF

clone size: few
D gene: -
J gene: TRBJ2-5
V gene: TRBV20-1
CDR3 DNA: TGCAGTGCTAGGTTCCCGGGGTGGGAGACCCAGTACTTC
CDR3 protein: CSARFPGWETQYF

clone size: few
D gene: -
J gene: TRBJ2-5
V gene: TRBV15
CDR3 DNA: TGTGCCACCAGCTACCGGACCCACGCTTACTTC
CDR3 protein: CATSYRTHAYF

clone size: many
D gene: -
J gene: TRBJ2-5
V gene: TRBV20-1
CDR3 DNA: TGCAGTGCCTTACAGGGTTCTGCGACCCAGTACTTC
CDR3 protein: CSALQGSATQYF

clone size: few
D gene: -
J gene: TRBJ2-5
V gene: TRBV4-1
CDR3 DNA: TGCGCCAGCAGCCAGAACAGGGAGTACCAAGAGACCCAGTACTTC
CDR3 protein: CASSQNREYQETQYF